The 6 T cell receptor beta chains reported below all come from one sample, sequenced in a study of identical twins. Via MiXCR, TCRdb re-called the 5' RACE reads, giving one row per CDR3 protein. The sample consists of about 720,000 distinct CDR3 sequences, around a sixth of them appearing once. Separately, the same data were catalogued under a study of T cells expressing NK-cell markers.

Material: PBMCs. These receptors were collected from a woman in her late teens or twenties in good health.

There are a few counts of this clonotype. The gene calls are TRBV5-4 and TRBJ2-1; D remains ambiguous. Trimming stripped 0 bases from V and 4 bases from J, with 11 bases between. From germline, CDR1 is SGHNT and CDR2 YYREEE (reference sequence). This CDR3 contains 15 residues. CDR3 bases: TGTGCCAGCAGCTTGGTGAGCAATTTATACAATGAGCAGTTCTTC. Its protein is CASSLVSNLYNEQFF.

In its sample, this clonotype was seen a few times. V and J are TRBV4-3 and TRBJ1-4; TRBD1 is a possible D gene (5 bases). CDR3 length: 17 residues. V was trimmed by 0 bases and J by 11 bases, leaving 22 bases between them. CDR1 is LGHNA and CDR2 is YSLEER in the germline V gene. CDR3 protein: CASSQDRVGPRKIKLFF. The CDR3, as DNA: TGCGCCAGCAGCCAAGATCGAGTGGGACCACGAAAAATTAAACTGTTTTTT.

V and J are TRBV5-1 and TRBJ2-2; no reliable D call. This CDR3 contains 14 residues. V lost 6 bases and J 4 bases, leaving 13 bases between the germline ends. CDR1 is SGHRS, CDR2 YFSETQ, per germline. The chain's CDR3 is CASKKEGFTGELFF. The CDR3 DNA follows: TGCGCCAGCAAAAAGGAAGGGTTCACCGGGGAGCTGTTTTTT.

The gene calls are TRBV7-6 and TRBJ2-3; 15 bases agree with TRBD2. The CDR3 covers 17 residues. The germline V gene encodes CDR1 SGHVS and CDR2 FNYEAQ. Trimming cost V 5 bases and J 2 bases; bases outside gene matches: 5. The CDR3 here is CASSPGTSGGPTDTQYF. The CDR3, as DNA: TGTGCCAGCAGCCCCGGGACTAGCGGGGGGCCCACAGATACGCAGTATTTT.

J is TRBJ1-1 and V is TRBV20-1; D uncertain. Deletions cut 7 bases from V and 0 bases from J, with 15 bases between. Germline CDR1 DFQATT, CDR2 SNEGSKA (reference sequence). The CDR3 consists of 14 residues. Written as DNA, the CDR3 is TGCAGTGTAGCATATGGATCGATGAACACTGAAGCTTTCTTT. Protein sequence: CSVAYGSMNTEAFF.

This rearrangement joins TRBV15 to TRBJ2-3; D possibly corresponds to TRBD1 (6 bases). V was shortened by 0 bases and J by 2 bases, with 24 bases between the two germline ends. The germline gives CDR1 LNHNV, CDR2 YYDKDF (reference sequence). The CDR3 extends over 20 amino acids. The CDR3 reads CATSRDQGSRAKGFTDTQYF. CDR3 coding DNA: TGTGCCACCAGCAGAGATCAGGGGTCCAGGGCCAAAGGTTTCACAGATACGCAGTATTTT.